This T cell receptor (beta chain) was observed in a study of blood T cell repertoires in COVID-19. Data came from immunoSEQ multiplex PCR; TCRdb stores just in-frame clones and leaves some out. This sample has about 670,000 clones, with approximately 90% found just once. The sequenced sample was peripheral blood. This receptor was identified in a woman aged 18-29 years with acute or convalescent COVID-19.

The CDR3 spells CASSDPVNTEAFF. For the CDR3, the DNA is TGTGCCAGCAGTGATCCAGTGAACACTGAAGCTTTCTTT. This chain links TRBV25-1 with TRBJ1-1; D gene ambiguous. The CDR3 loop spans 13 amino acids. V was clipped by 3 bases and J by 0 bases, with 5 bases between them. The V gene's germline CDR1 is MGHDK and CDR2 SYGVNS.